Detailed here is one T cell receptor beta chain. Its specificity is not known. This sample was taken from a study of early T cells in non-severe SARS-CoV-2 infection. Whole-study context: Investigators sequenced bulk RNA drawn from unsorted whole blood, and chains remained unpaired. General observations from the study: The VDJdb matching leaned toward anti-spike CD8 responses and overlooked private and CD4 specificities.

Individual cDNA molecules were tagged with unique molecular identifiers. TCRdb redid the calling of the 5' RACE reads with MiXCR, one entry per CDR3 protein. This table holds fewer than 120,000 distinct CDR3 sequences, 10% to 15% found once. The CDR3 has 15 residues. The V gene end was trimmed by 6 bases and the J gene end by 1 base; junction bases not matched to a gene: 3. Germline CDR1 is MNHEY and CDR2 is SVGAGI. The material was whole blood, obtained at baseline. The receptor comes from an adult who was a healthcare worker with PCR-confirmed SARS-CoV-2 infection or an uninfected control (not recorded which). This chain uses TRBV6-5 with TRBJ2-1; TRBD1 matches at 10 bases. The CDR3 coding sequence is TGTGCCAGCAGGACGGACAGGGGGTCCTACAATGAGCAGTTCTTC. Protein product: CASRTDRGSYNEQFF.